This note documents a single T cell receptor (beta chain) sequence. Its antigen is currently unknown. This sample was included in a study of CD8+CD57+ T cells in acquired aplastic anemia. About the study: Sorted CD4+ and CD8+ cell DNA averaged roughly 3.2 ug.

CDR1 LNHNV and CDR2 YYDKDF come from the germline V gene (reference sequence). Germline trimming cut 0 bases from V and 10 bases from J; bases unmatched to any gene: 11. The CDR3 is 15 residues long. Investigators profiled TCR beta VDJ and CDR3 from genomic DNA template. TCRdb passed the reads through MiXCR, listing each CDR3 protein once. The table records some 170,000 distinct CDR3 sequences, 47% of them present only once. Sequencing was done on patients that had shown CD8+CD57+ cell expansion by flow cytometry. Study-level findings and limits: Patients and controls were found to share 25 to 35 CD8+ CDR3 sequences.

The material sequenced was sorted CD4+, CD8+, or CD8+CD57+ T cells (not recorded which) from PBMCs. This sequence was found in a human donor with aplastic anemia. This chain links TRBV15 with TRBJ1-1; 7 bases match TRBD1. The CDR3 DNA is TGTGCCACCAGCAGAGATGGGGACAGATTAAGGGGAGCTTTCTTT. This translates into CATSRDGDRLRGAFF.